This entry features one TCR beta chain sequence. Its antigen remains undetermined. There are no base qualities to consult, and no much larger clone falls within one base. Reading from cysteine to phenylalanine, the CDR3 counts 16 amino acids. Only the CDR3 portion is preserved as DNA: 48 bases, with reading frame beginning at the first base. The CDR1 and CDR2 encoded by the germline V gene are ENHRY and SYGVKD. V loses 0 bases, J loses 4 bases, and the germline ends lie 13 bases apart. These data are taken from a study of technical replicates of blood from a few donors (dated by TCRdb to about 2017). The library was built by means of the immunoSEQ multiplex PCR assay. TCRdb re-hosts the immuneACCESS table, in-frame sequences only. Its copies lack some clones; in the studies checked, an unresolved V gene accounts for under half of them, and the cause for the rest is not known. The sample records some 70,000 clones, under 98% of which are singletons. 0.25% to 0.3% of the sample comes from the top ten.

The sequenced material came from T cells isolated from PBMCs. The chain was built from TRBV10-3 and TRBJ1-5; the D segment cannot be called with confidence. This TCR was sampled from a human donor in good health. At the DNA level, the sequence is TGTGCCATCAGTGAGTCGAGGGCAAAGAATAATCAGCCCCAGCATTTT. Its translation is CAISESRAKNNQPQHF.